Sequencing of this T cell receptor beta chain was carried out in a study of cytomegalovirus exposure and HLA in healthy donors. General study results and limits: The study had only CMV serostatus as immune exposure information. Generally TCR sequences proved uncommon, though certain public TCRs appeared in numerous donors.

Healthy bone marrow donors made up the donors. It was with 60 Vbeta and 13 Jbeta primers that the PCR ran. The data were produced by immunoSEQ multiplex PCR, yet TCRdb's version contains in-frame clones alone and is incomplete. Of about 200,000 clones in the sample, 80% to 85% were seen once. Trimming removed 3 bases from V and 3 bases from J, with 21 bases in between. The CDR3 extends over 18 amino acids. Germline values: CDR1 WNHNN, CDR2 SYGVQD (reference sequence). A remark on this clone: What it binds is unknown.

This chain uses TRBV10-1 with TRBJ2-1, with D possibly matching TRBD1 (6 bases). Sequenced: PBMCs. The receptor was derived from a woman aged 40 to 50 in good health and CMV-seronegative. CDR3 in amino acids: CASSDSGDLTLNYNEQFF. In DNA, the CDR3 is TGCGCCAGCAGTGACTCAGGGGACCTTACGCTTAACTACAATGAGCAGTTCTTC.